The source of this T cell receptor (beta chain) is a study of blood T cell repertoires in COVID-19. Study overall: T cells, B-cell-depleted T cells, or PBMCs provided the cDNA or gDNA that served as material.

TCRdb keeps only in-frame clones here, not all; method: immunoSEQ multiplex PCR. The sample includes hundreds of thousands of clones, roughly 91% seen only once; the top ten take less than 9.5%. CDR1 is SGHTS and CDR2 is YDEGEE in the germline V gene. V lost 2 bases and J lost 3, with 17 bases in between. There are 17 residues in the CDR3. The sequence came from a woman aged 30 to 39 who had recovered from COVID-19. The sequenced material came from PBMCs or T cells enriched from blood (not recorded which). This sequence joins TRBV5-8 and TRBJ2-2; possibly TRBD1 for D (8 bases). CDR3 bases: TGTGCCAGCAGCTTTATACGGACAGGGAGGGACACCGGGGAGCTGTTTTTT. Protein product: CASSFIRTGRDTGELFF.